These T cell receptor beta chains were read from a single sample in a study of Ad26.COV2.S vaccination and SARS-CoV-2 variants. Some clones are missing from TCRdb's copy, which holds only in-frame ones; the method was immunoSEQ multiplex PCR. The sample includes around 300,000 clones, about 85% of them seen just once. The specimen comprised peripheral blood, sampled in a trial of Ad26.COV2.S vaccine versus placebo. The receptors come from a person aged 18-65 years who received the Ad26.COV2.S COVID-19 vaccine or a placebo. The CDR3 runs from the conserved cysteine through the conserved F or W. The D gene is left open where the match is weak. Some rows mark clone size as missing; the rest say once, few, many or name a class of expanded clone.

j_call | v_call | d_call | clone_size | cdr3_nt | cdr3_aa
TRBJ2-7 | TRBV6-5 | NA | once | TGTGCCAGCCTTATCGACAGGTCAGCTTACGAGCAGTACTTC | CASLIDRSAYEQYF
TRBJ1-1 | TRBV9 | TRBD1 | NA | TGTGCCAGCAGCGAGGGACAGGCCACTGAAGCTTTCTTT | CASSEGQATEAFF
TRBJ2-2 | TRBV28 | NA | few | TGTGCCAGCAGCCCCCGAGACCGATACACCGGGGAGCTGTTTTTT | CASSPRDRYTGELFF
TRBJ2-2 | TRBV9 | TRBD2 | NA | TGTGCCAGCAGCGCCGACGGGACTAGCAGTTTTGGGGAGCTGTTTTTT | CASSADGTSSFGELFF
TRBJ2-7 | TRBV7-2 | NA | NA | TGTGCCAGCAGCACCCGGGACACGACCTACGAGCAGTACTTC | CASSTRDTTYEQYF
TRBJ2-7 | TRBV28 | TRBD1 | NA | TGTGCCAGCAGTTCCCAGTTTCGGGAGAGGGGCAGGGGGCTCTACGAGCAGTACTTC | CASSSQFRERGRGLYEQYF
TRBJ2-5 | TRBV7-8 | NA | NA | TGTGCCAGCAGCTTAGTGGGATTCCAAGAGACCCAGTACTTC | CASSLVGFQETQYF
TRBJ1-1 | TRBV9 | NA | NA | TGTGCCAGCAGCGTTCACCCTTCCGACACTGGCACTGAAGCTTTCTTT | CASSVHPSDTGTEAFF
TRBJ1-2 | TRBV12-1 | NA | NA | TGTGCCAGCGCCCAAGCGTACCGACAGGGGGTTTATTATGGCTACACCTTC | CASAQAYRQGVYYGYTF
TRBJ1-2 | TRBV19 | TRBD1 | NA | TGTGCCAGTAGTGAGACCGGGACAGGGCGCTATGGCTACACCTTC | CASSETGTGRYGYTF
TRBJ2-2 | TRBV30 | TRBD2 | NA | TGTGCCTGGACAGCGGGGTTTCTCACCGGGGAGCTGTTTTTT | CAWTAGFLTGELFF
TRBJ1-2 | TRBV5-4 | TRBD1 | NA | TGTGCCAGCAGCCCCGGACAGGGGGATGGCTACACCTTC | CASSPGQGDGYTF
TRBJ2-3 | TRBV7-2 | NA | once | TGTGCCAGCAGCTATCCGGGACCCAAGCCGTATTTT | CASSYPGPKPYF
TRBJ1-6 | TRBV7-9 | NA | NA | TGTGCCAGCAGCGGGGACGGGTATAATTCACCCCTCCACTTT | CASSGDGYNSPLHF
TRBJ2-5 | TRBV5-1 | TRBD1 | NA | TGCGCCAGCAGCTTGGGGGACAGGGCGGGGAAGACCCAGTACTTC | CASSLGDRAGKTQYF
TRBJ2-1 | TRBV19 | TRBD2 | NA | TGTGCCACCCTGACTAGCGGGGGGGCCTTTGGGAATGAGCAGTTCTTC | CATLTSGGAFGNEQFF
TRBJ2-1 | TRBV6-5 | NA | NA | TGTGCCAGCAGCCGAGACAGCAGCTCCTACAATGAGCAGTTCTTC | CASSRDSSSYNEQFF
TRBJ1-1 | TRBV19 | NA | NA | TGTGCCAGTGCCGACACCCCTGAAGCTTTCTTT | CASADTPEAFF
TRBJ1-2 | TRBV5-5 | NA | NA | TGTGCCAGCAGCTTGAGCGCAGGGATCCGGGATGGCTACACCTTC | CASSLSAGIRDGYTF
TRBJ1-2 | TRBV19 | TRBD1 | NA | TGTGCCAGTAGTATCGCATTCGACAGGGGGCCTGTCTACACCTTC | CASSIAFDRGPVYTF
TRBJ2-5 | TRBV7-3 | TRBD1 | NA | TGTGCCAGCACTACAAACAGGGGAGAGACCCAGTACTTC | CASTTNRGETQYF
TRBJ1-2 | TRBV25-1 | NA | NA | TGTGCCAGCAGTGAATGGCGGGGCTACACCTTC | CASSEWRGYTF
TRBJ2-7 | TRBV27 | TRBD1 | NA | TGTGCCAGCAGTTTCCTAGGACAGGGGCCAGACGAGCAGTACTTC | CASSFLGQGPDEQYF
TRBJ2-7 | TRBV10-3 | NA | NA | TGTGCCATCAGTGCGAGGAGTAGGTCCTCCTACGAGCAGTACTTC | CAISARSRSSYEQYF
TRBJ2-5 | TRBV3-1/TRBV3-2 | TRBD2 | once | TGTGCCAGCAGCCAAGGCGGGAGGGACGGAAAAGAGACCCAGTACTTC | CASSQGGRDGKETQYF
TRBJ1-1 | TRBV11-2 | NA | NA | TGTGCCAGCAGCTTGCAAGACAGGAACACTGAAGCTTTCTTT | CASSLQDRNTEAFF
TRBJ2-1 | TRBV7-3 | NA | NA | TGTGCCAGCAGCACTAGCCTATCCTACAATGAGCAGTTCTTC | CASSTSLSYNEQFF
TRBJ2-5 | TRBV27 | TRBD1 | NA | TGTGCCAGCAGTTTATTCGGGACAGGGGTGCAAGAGACCCAGTACTTC | CASSLFGTGVQETQYF
TRBJ2-3 | TRBV6-2/TRBV6-3 | NA | NA | TGTGCCAGCAGTTACGGGCTAGTAATGTCGACGCAGTATTTT | CASSYGLVMSTQYF
TRBJ1-5 | TRBV3-1/TRBV3-2 | NA | NA | TGTGCCAGCAGCCAAGAGGGGGGGCCCCAGCATTTT | CASSQEGGPQHF
TRBJ1-6 | TRBV9 | NA | NA | TGTGCCAGCAGCGTAGGCCGTAATTCACCCCTCCACTTT | CASSVGRNSPLHF
TRBJ2-7 | TRBV6-2/TRBV6-3 | NA | NA | TGTGCCAGCAGTTACTCGAGGCGCGAGGTGTCCTACGAGCAGTACTTC | CASSYSRREVSYEQYF
TRBJ2-2 | TRBV9 | NA | NA | TGTGCCAGCAGCGTAGCTACTGGCGGGGAGCTGTTTTTT | CASSVATGGELFF
TRBJ2-2 | TRBV7-9 | NA | NA | TGTGCCAGCAGCTTAGTTGGGGCATACACCGGGGAGCTGTTTTTT | CASSLVGAYTGELFF
TRBJ2-1 | TRBV5-6 | TRBD2 | NA | TGTGCCATCACTAGCGGGGGCTCCTACAATGAGCAGTTCTTC | CAITSGGSYNEQFF
TRBJ2-7 | TRBV6-5 | NA | once | TGTGCCAGCAGAAAACAGGTAGACGAGCAGTACTTC | CASRKQVDEQYF
TRBJ2-7 | TRBV7-9 | TRBD2 | few | TGTGCCAGCAGCTCCGAAAGACTAGCGGGAGCCTACGAGCAGTACTTC | CASSSERLAGAYEQYF
TRBJ2-1 | TRBV11-3 | TRBD1 | NA | TGTGCCAGCAGTATAGGACTCGGACAGGGGGATGATGAGCAGTTCTTC | CASSIGLGQGDDEQFF
TRBJ1-3 | TRBV9 | NA | NA | TGTGCCAGCAGCGTAGAGGGCGGCAAGTTCTCTGGAAACACCATATATTTT | CASSVEGGKFSGNTIYF
TRBJ2-2 | TRBV12-3/TRBV12-4 | NA | once | TGTGCCAGCAGTTTCCAGGGCGCGGGGGAGCTGTTTTTT | CASSFQGAGELFF
TRBJ2-1 | TRBV7-9 | TRBD1 | NA | TGTGCCAGCAGCTTAGCCTTGGGACAGGGAGAAGTGAATGAGCAGTTCTTC | CASSLALGQGEVNEQFF
TRBJ2-1 | TRBV5-4 | TRBD2 | NA | TGTGCCAGCAGCGGGACTAGCGGGGGCTACAATGAGCAGTTCTTC | CASSGTSGGYNEQFF
TRBJ2-7 | TRBV11-2 | NA | NA | TGTGCCAGCAGCTTACAAAGAACGGGCGAGCAGTACTTC | CASSLQRTGEQYF
TRBJ2-7 | TRBV7-2 | NA | NA | TGTGCCAGCAGCTTAGTGAATATGGGGGTTCAAGCCTACGAGCAGTACTTC | CASSLVNMGVQAYEQYF
TRBJ2-1 | TRBV18 | NA | once | TGTGCCAGCTCACCACCGTGGTCCAGCAGGACGCTCAATGAGCAGTTCTTC | CASSPPWSSRTLNEQFF
TRBJ2-4 | TRBV18 | NA | NA | TGTGCCAGCTCACCACCTTCCGCCCCGGGTTTAGCCAAAAACATTCAGTACTTC | CASSPPSAPGLAKNIQYF
TRBJ1-5 | TRBV30 | NA | few | TGTGCCTGGAGTGTTTCAGGGAATCAGCCCCAGCATTTT | CAWSVSGNQPQHF
TRBJ1-3 | TRBV30 | NA | NA | TGTGCCTGGAGTGTCGAACGGGGGCTCTCGGACACCATATATTTT | CAWSVERGLSDTIYF
TRBJ2-1 | TRBV9 | NA | NA | TGTGCCAGCAGCGTAGGATCTGTGGCGGGCCTCTACAATGAGCAGTTCTTC | CASSVGSVAGLYNEQFF
TRBJ1-6 | TRBV27 | NA | NA | TGTGCCAGCAGTCGGCAGAGTAATTCACCCCTCCACTTT | CASSRQSNSPLHF
TRBJ2-7 | TRBV25-1 | NA | NA | TGTGCCAGCACCGGGAACTCCTACGAGCAGTACTTC | CASTGNSYEQYF
TRBJ2-5 | TRBV12-5 | TRBD2 | NA | TGTGCTAGTGGTCCAGGACTAGCGGGAGAAGAGACCCAGTACTTC | CASGPGLAGEETQYF
TRBJ2-7 | TRBV2 | TRBD2 | NA | TGTGCCAGCCACCGGGACTATTACTCCTACGAGCAGTACTTC | CASHRDYYSYEQYF
TRBJ1-1 | TRBV7-7 | NA | NA | TGTGCTAGCAGTCCAATACCCCAAGGGAACACTGAAGCTTTCTTT | CASSPIPQGNTEAFF